The entry below describes one T cell receptor (beta chain). Its antigen remains unknown. The data originate from a study of long-term antiretroviral therapy in people with HIV. The wider study: The 2015 recommendation for immediate ART came about a decade after the earliest samples. Overall study findings and caveats: Pre-ART clonal expansion yielded clones that dominated the repertoire at all time points.

The length of the CDR3 is 14 residues. Trimming cost V 7 bases and J 2 bases, with 11 bases left between them. Germline lookup yields CDR1 KGHSH and CDR2 LQKENI. Survey-level resolution applied to immunoSEQ assay v3.0. The data were produced by immunoSEQ multiplex PCR, yet TCRdb's version contains in-frame clones alone and is incomplete. Of 30,000 or so clones listed, around 74% were seen once; the top ten hold around 3.6%. The chain combines TRBV18 with TRBJ2-2; D not resolved. Here the sequenced sample was unsorted PBMCs, taken 3 years after starting antiretroviral therapy. This sequence was found in a man aged 45-65 years with HIV. CDR3 sequence: CASLLDGNTGELFF. CDR3 sequence (DNA): TGTGCCAGCTTACTCGACGGTAACACCGGGGAGCTGTTTTTT.